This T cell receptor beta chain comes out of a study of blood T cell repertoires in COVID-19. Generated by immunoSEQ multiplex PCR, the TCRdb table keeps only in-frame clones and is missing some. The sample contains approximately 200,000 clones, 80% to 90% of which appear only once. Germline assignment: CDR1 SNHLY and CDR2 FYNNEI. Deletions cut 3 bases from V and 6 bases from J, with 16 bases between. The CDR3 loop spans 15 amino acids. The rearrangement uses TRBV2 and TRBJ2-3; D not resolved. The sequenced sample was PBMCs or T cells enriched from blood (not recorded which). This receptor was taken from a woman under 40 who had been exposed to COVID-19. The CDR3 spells CASSDFGNLRDTQYF. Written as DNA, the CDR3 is TGTGCCAGCAGTGACTTTGGCAATTTGAGGGATACGCAGTATTTT. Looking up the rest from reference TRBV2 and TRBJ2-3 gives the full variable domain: EPEVTQTPSHQVTQMGQEVILRCVPISNHLYFYWYRQILGQKVEFLVSFYNNEISEKSEIFDDQFSVERPDGSNFTLKIRSTKLEDSAMYFCASSDFGNLRDTQYFGPGTRLTVL.